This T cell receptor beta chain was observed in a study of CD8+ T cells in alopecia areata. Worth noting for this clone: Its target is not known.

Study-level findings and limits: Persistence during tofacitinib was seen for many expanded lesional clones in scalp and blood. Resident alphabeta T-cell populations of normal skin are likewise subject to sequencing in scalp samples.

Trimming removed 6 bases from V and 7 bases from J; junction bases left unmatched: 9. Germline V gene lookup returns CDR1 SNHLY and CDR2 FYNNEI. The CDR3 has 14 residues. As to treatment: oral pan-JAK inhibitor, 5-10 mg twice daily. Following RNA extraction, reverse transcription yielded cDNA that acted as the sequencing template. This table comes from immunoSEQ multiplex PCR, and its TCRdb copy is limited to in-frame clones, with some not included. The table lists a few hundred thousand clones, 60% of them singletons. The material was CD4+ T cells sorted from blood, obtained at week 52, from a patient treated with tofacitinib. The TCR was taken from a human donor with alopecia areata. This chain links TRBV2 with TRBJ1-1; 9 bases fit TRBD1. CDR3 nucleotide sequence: TGTGCCAGCAGACCCCATACGGGACAGGGTGAAGCTTTCTTT. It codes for CASRPHTGQGEAFF.